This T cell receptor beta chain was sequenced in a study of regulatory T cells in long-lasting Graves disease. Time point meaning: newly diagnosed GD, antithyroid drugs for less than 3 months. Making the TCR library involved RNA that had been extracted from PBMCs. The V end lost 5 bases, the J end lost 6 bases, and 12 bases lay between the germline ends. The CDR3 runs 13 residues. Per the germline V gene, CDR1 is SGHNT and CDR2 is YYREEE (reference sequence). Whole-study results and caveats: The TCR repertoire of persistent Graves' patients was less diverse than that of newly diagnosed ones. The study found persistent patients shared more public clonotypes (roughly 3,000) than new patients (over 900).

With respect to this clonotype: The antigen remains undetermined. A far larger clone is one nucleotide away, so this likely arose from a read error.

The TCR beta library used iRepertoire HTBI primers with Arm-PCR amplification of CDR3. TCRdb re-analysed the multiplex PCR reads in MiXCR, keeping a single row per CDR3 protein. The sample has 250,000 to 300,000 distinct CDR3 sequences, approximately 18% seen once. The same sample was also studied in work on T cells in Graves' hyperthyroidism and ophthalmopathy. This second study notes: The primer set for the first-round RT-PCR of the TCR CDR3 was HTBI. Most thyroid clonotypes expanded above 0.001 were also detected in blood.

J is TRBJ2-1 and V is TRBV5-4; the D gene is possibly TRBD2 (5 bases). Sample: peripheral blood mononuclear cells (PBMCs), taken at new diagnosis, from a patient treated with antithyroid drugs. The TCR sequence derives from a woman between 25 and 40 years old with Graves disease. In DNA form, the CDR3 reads TGTGCCAGCAGTGGCGGGTTCCGCAATGAGCAGTTCTTC. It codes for CASSGGFRNEQFF.